The 30 T cell receptor beta chains in this list originate from one sample, sequenced in a study of cytomegalovirus exposure and HLA in healthy donors. TCRdb's copy holds only in-frame clones and misses some; the assay was immunoSEQ multiplex PCR. The sample includes 120,000 to 150,000 clones, about 91% of them seen just once. Sequenced material: PBMCs. Every receptor here comes from a man younger than 35 in good health and CMV-seropositive.

V usage is TRBV12-5 and J usage is TRBJ2-7, with D tentatively TRBD2 (5 bases). Per germline, CDR1 LGHNT and CDR2 FRNRAP. Trimming shortened V by 9 bases and J by 0 bases, and 12 bases separated the two germline ends. This CDR3 contains 13 residues. The chain's CDR3 is CASRNGDSYEQYF. The CDR3 nucleotides read TGTGCTAGCCGGAACGGGGACTCCTACGAGCAGTACTTC.

A single count supports this clone. This chain uses TRBV6-4 with TRBJ2-1; a weak D match, TRBD2 (6 bases). Trimming left V 5 bases short and J 10 bases short, with 18 bases between. There are 14 residues in the CDR3. The germline V gene has CDR1 MRHNA and CDR2 SNTAGT. This chain's CDR3 is CASSRDSGKVEQFF. The CDR3 nucleotides are TGTGCCAGCAGTCGGGACTCAGGGAAAGTCGAGCAGTTCTTC.

This chain joins TRBV2 and TRBJ2-3, with 8 bases matching TRBD2. The germline CDR1 and CDR2 sequences are SNHLY and FYNNEI. This CDR3 comprises 14 residues. The V and J ends lost 4 bases and 14 bases, in that order; junction bases with no gene match: 14. CDR3 DNA: TGTGCCAGCAGTGTGTTTGGGCGGGAGGCTTTAGGGTATTTT. This encodes CASSVFGREALGYF.

The chain is built from TRBV5-1 and TRBJ1-1; 7 bases align to TRBD1. Germline V gene lookup returns CDR1 SGHRS and CDR2 YFSETQ. The CDR3 is 14 amino acids. The junction had 5 bases not matched to a gene; V was cut back by 5 bases and J by 1 base. Here the CDR3 DNA reads TGCGCCAGCAGGTCCGGGACAGAGAACACTGAAGCTTTCTTT. Protein sequence: CASRSGTENTEAFF. Drawing the rest from reference TRBV5-1 and TRBJ1-1, the complete variable domain is KAGVTQTPRYLIKTRGQQVTLSCSPISGHRSVSWYQQTPGQGLQFLFEYFSETQRNKGNFPGRFSGRQFSNSRSEMNVSTLELGDSALYLCASRSGTENTEAFFGQGTRLTVV.

The genes are TRBV18 and TRBJ2-7; 8 bases agree with TRBD1. The CDR3 has 14 amino acids. Germline loops: CDR1 KGHSH, CDR2 LQKENI. The junction had 7 bases not matched to a gene; V was cut back by 6 bases and J by 3 bases. DNA of the CDR3: TGTGCCAGCTCGGGACAGGAGACAGTCTACGAGCAGTACTTC. Translation: CASSGQETVYEQYF.

The sample holds a few counts of this clone. The chain has TRBV15 and TRBJ2-7, with TRBD1 matching over 11 bases. V gave up 4 bases and J gave up 1 base; unmatched junction bases: 18. Germline-derived CDR1 and CDR2 are LNHNV and YYDKDF (reference sequence). This CDR3 has 20 amino acids. CDR3 sequence: CATSTDRGHKWSSGSYEQYF. CDR3 nucleotides: TGTGCCACCAGCACGGACAGGGGGCATAAGTGGTCTAGTGGGTCCTACGAGCAGTACTTC.

J is TRBJ1-1 and V is TRBV4-1; the D is unclear. Germline assignment: CDR1 MGHRA and CDR2 YSYEKL. Deletions cut 1 base from V and 1 base from J, with 16 bases between. The CDR3 contains 17 residues. In DNA, the CDR3 is TGCGCCAGCAGCCAAGTCGCTCTTCGGTCTGGGAACACTGAAGCTTTCTTT. This sequence encodes CASSQVALRSGNTEAFF.

This clone has only one observation. This sequence joins TRBV14 and TRBJ2-1; D is uncertain. Trimming removed 4 bases at V and 6 bases at J, with 19 bases between. CDR1 and CDR2 (germline): SGHDN, FVKESK. The CDR3 is 16 amino acids. Written as DNA, the CDR3 is TGTGCCAGCAGCCGCCAAATGGGCTTAATCCCCAATGAGCAGTTCTTC. Translating gives CASSRQMGLIPNEQFF.

The chain combines TRBV18 with TRBJ2-3; the D gene is possibly TRBD1 (6 bases). The CDR3 has 14 amino acids. Trimming took 5 bases from V and 3 from J, leaving 12 bases between them. Per the germline V gene, CDR1 is KGHSH and CDR2 is LQKENI. In DNA form, the CDR3 reads TGTGCCAGCTCAAGGGGGTTGAGTACAGATACGCAGTATTTT. Its translation: CASSRGLSTDTQYF. The whole variable domain, filled in from reference TRBV18 and TRBJ2-3, reads NAGVMQNPRHLVRRRGQEARLRCSPMKGHSHVYWYRQLPEEGLKFMVYLQKENIIDESGMPKERFSAEFPKEGPSILRIQQVVRGDSAAYFCASSRGLSTDTQYFGPGTRLTVL.

CDR3 region: CASSAQGVSTDTQYF. DNA for the CDR3: TGTGCCAGCAGCGCTCAGGGGGTTAGCACAGATACGCAGTATTTT. The rearrangement uses TRBV5-4 and TRBJ2-3; TRBD1 matches at 7 bases. Germline lookup yields CDR1 SGHNT and CDR2 YYREEE (reference sequence). V trimming: 4 bases; J trimming: 0 bases; junction bases outside the gene matches: 5. The CDR3 is 15 amino acids.

This clone has a single count. The J gene is TRBJ1-1, the V gene TRBV2; D is unresolved. This CDR3 spans 17 amino acids. V lost 7 bases and J 0 bases, leaving 21 bases between the germline ends. Germline V gene lookup returns CDR1 SNHLY and CDR2 FYNNEI. The CDR3 DNA reads as TGTGCCAGCAAGTTACAACGCACCAATATTATGAACACTGAAGCTTTCTTT. It yields the protein CASKLQRTNIMNTEAFF.

This clone was seen a few times. The chain couples TRBV5-4 to TRBJ1-2; 10 positions agree with TRBD1. Trimming cost V 5 bases and J 7 bases; bases outside gene matches: 8. Germline assignment: CDR1 SGHNT and CDR2 YYREEE (reference sequence). This CDR3 comprises 14 residues. The CDR3 here is CASRVSRTGGGYTF. The CDR3 nucleotides read TGTGCCAGCAGAGTCTCCCGGACAGGGGGTGGCTACACCTTC.

The rearrangement links TRBV30 to TRBJ2-7, with D possibly matching TRBD1 (6 bases). The ends were cut back, 2 bases at V and 0 bases at J, with 8 bases in the middle. Per the germline V gene, CDR1 is GTSNPN and CDR2 is SVGIG (reference sequence). The CDR3 contains 13 residues. The CDR3 loop is CAWSTDSSYEQYF. The DNA for the CDR3 is TGTGCCTGGAGTACGGACAGCTCCTACGAGCAGTACTTC.

The V gene is TRBV19, the J gene TRBJ2-7; 8 bases agree with TRBD1. Germline V lookup: CDR1 LNHDA, CDR2 SQIVND (reference sequence). The CDR3 totals 14 residues. The J segment lost 2 bases and the V segment lost 6 bases, leaving 6 bases of the junction unmatched. CDR3 sequence (DNA): TGTGCCAGTAGCCTACGACAGGGGCCCTACGAGCAGTACTTC. Its translation: CASSLRQGPYEQYF.

The chain couples TRBV27 to TRBJ2-7; 11 bases line up with TRBD1. The CDR3 has 17 residues. V was pared by 2 bases and J by 6 bases, with 12 bases of the junction left unmatched. Germline values: CDR1 MNHEY, CDR2 SMNVEV (reference sequence). The CDR3 here is CASSLVGGQGAWGEQYF. The DNA for the CDR3 is TGTGCCAGCAGTTTAGTGGGCGGACAGGGGGCTTGGGGCGAGCAGTACTTC.

The V and J genes are TRBV6-6 and TRBJ2-1, with 9 bases identical to TRBD2. CDR1 and CDR2 from the germline V gene are MNHNY and SVGAGI (reference sequence). There are 15 residues in the CDR3. V gave up 2 bases and J gave up 7 bases; unmatched junction bases: 6. The CDR3 region has the DNA TGTGCCAGCAGTTACGTCGGCGGGGGGGAGAATGAGCAGTTCTTC. This translates into CASSYVGGGENEQFF.

This clone came up once. This sequence joins TRBV19 and TRBJ1-2; 9 bases are a match to TRBD1. The CDR3 sequence is 15 residues long. Germline values: CDR1 LNHDA, CDR2 SQIVND (reference sequence). J gave up 7 bases and V 5 bases, and 11 bases lay outside the gene matches. Written as DNA, the CDR3 is TGTGCCAGTAGTCCCAGGGACAGGGTAGACTCTGGCTACACCTTC. Protein: CASSPRDRVDSGYTF.

The CDR3 sequence is CASRPGTGNTEAFF. CDR3 bases: TGCGCCAGCAGGCCCGGGACAGGGAACACTGAAGCTTTCTTT. The chain uses TRBV5-1 and TRBJ1-1; TRBD1 agrees at 8 bases. Trimming cost V 5 bases and J 1 base; bases outside gene matches: 4. This CDR3 region has 14 residues. Per germline, CDR1 SGHRS and CDR2 YFSETQ.

This chain links TRBV19 with TRBJ2-5; a weak D match, TRBD2 (6 bases). The CDR3 extends over 11 amino acids. Germline loops: CDR1 LNHDA, CDR2 SQIVND (reference sequence). The V and J ends lost 11 bases and 7 bases respectively, with 14 bases between them. The CDR3 spells CASRFGGTQYF. DNA for the CDR3: TGTGCCTCACGTTTCGGGGGGACCCAGTACTTC.

The chain links TRBV2 to TRBJ2-2; perhaps TRBD1 as D (5 bases). In germline, CDR1 is SNHLY, CDR2 FYNNEI. CDR3 length: 14 amino acids. The ends were cut back, 7 bases at V and 4 bases at J, with 13 bases in the middle. The CDR3 protein is CASTGQGVTGELFF. DNA of the CDR3: TGTGCCAGCACAGGGCAGGGCGTCACCGGGGAGCTGTTTTTT.

The rearrangement joins TRBV5-8 to TRBJ2-1; TRBD2 matches 7 bases. V gave up 2 bases and J gave up 3 bases; unmatched junction bases: 14. The germline gives CDR1 SGHTS, CDR2 YDEGEE. The CDR3 totals 18 residues. The CDR3 loop reads CASSLGRESPLGYNEQFF. CDR3 sequence (DNA): TGTGCCAGCAGCTTAGGGCGGGAGTCACCCCTCGGCTACAATGAGCAGTTCTTC.

The chain has TRBV6-5 and TRBJ2-4; D ambiguous. The CDR3 length is 13 residues. V was pared by 2 bases and J by 8 bases, with 10 bases between. Per germline, CDR1 MNHEY and CDR2 SVGAGI. The CDR3 DNA sequence: TGTGCCAGCAGTTACGAAAGAACGGACATTCAGTACTTC. As protein: CASSYERTDIQYF.

The chain carries TRBV11-2 and TRBJ2-7, with D perhaps TRBD1 (6 bases). Deletions cut 6 bases from V and 5 bases from J, with 14 bases between. From germline, CDR1 is SGHAT and CDR2 FQNNGV. The CDR3 is 13 residues long. CDR3 DNA: TGTGCCAGCAGTACTGACAGGTCCAACGAGCAGTACTTC. This translates into CASSTDRSNEQYF.

CDR3 sequence (DNA): TGCGCCAGCAGCCAAGATAAAGGACTCCGACAAGAGACCCAGTACTTC. Translation: CASSQDKGLRQETQYF. The gene calls are TRBV4-1 and TRBJ2-5, with D possibly matching TRBD2 (5 bases). V was pared by 0 bases and J by 2 bases, with 13 bases between. The germline V gene has CDR1 MGHRA and CDR2 YSYEKL. The CDR3 runs 16 residues.

The chain joins TRBV2 to TRBJ1-3; 7 bases map to TRBD1. Losses at the gene ends were 9 bases for V and 0 bases for J; bases not matched to a gene: 5. Germline CDR1 SNHLY, CDR2 FYNNEI. The CDR3 is 14 residues long. The CDR3 region has the DNA TGTGCCAGTAAAGACAGGGTCTCTGGAAACACCATATATTTT. The encoded protein is CASKDRVSGNTIYF.

This sequence joins TRBV5-5 and TRBJ1-3; 9 positions agree with TRBD1. Trimming took 2 bases from V and 4 from J; bases not matched to a gene: 16. This CDR3 is 19 amino acids long. Per germline, CDR1 SGHKS and CDR2 YYEKEE (reference sequence). The DNA for the CDR3 is TGTGCCAGCAGCTTAGCTGGGACAGGGTCAACCCCGGGGGGAAACACCATATATTTT. It translates to CASSLAGTGSTPGGNTIYF.

This CDR3 is CASIGQGASPDGYTF. CDR3 nucleotides: TGTGCCAGCATCGGACAGGGGGCCTCGCCGGATGGCTACACCTTC. The genes are TRBV2 and TRBJ1-2, with 11 nucleotides matching TRBD1. The CDR3 sequence is 15 residues long. Germline V gene data show CDR1 as SNHLY and CDR2 as FYNNEI. With V trimmed by 7 bases and J by 6 bases, 10 bases remained unmatched.

This chain uses TRBV5-1 with TRBJ2-6; 7 bases line up with TRBD2. The ends lost 1 base at V and 4 bases at J; junction bases unmatched: 2. Germline lookup yields CDR1 SGHRS and CDR2 YFSETQ. The CDR3 loop spans 15 amino acids. CDR3 nucleotides: TGCGCCAGCAGCTTGTCACTAGCGGGGGCCAACGTCCTGACTTTC. Translating gives CASSLSLAGANVLTF.

The rearrangement links TRBV30 to TRBJ1-2, with 7 bases that match TRBD1. The trim removed 4 bases at V and 4 bases at J, leaving 9 bases unmatched. The germline V gene encodes CDR1 GTSNPN and CDR2 SVGIG (reference sequence). The CDR3 spans 14 residues. The CDR3: CAWTLRDSPYGYTF. The CDR3, as DNA: TGTGCCTGGACCCTAAGGGACAGCCCCTATGGCTACACCTTC.

The chain employs TRBV19 and TRBJ1-2; the match to TRBD1 covers 8 bases. The CDR3 loop spans 15 amino acids. Germline lookup yields CDR1 LNHDA and CDR2 SQIVND (reference sequence). With V trimmed by 1 base and J by 3 bases, 4 bases remained unmatched. In nucleotides, the CDR3 is TGTGCCAGTAGTATAGTTTCGGGACAGGACTATGGCTACACCTTC. Encoded protein: CASSIVSGQDYGYTF.